The present TCR beta chain was sequenced within a study of T-cell reconstitution after alpha-beta-depleted transplantation in children. TCRbeta library preparation incorporated unique molecular identifiers. One entry per CDR3 protein, called by TCRdb with MiXCR from the PCR reads. The sample contains about 610,000 distinct CDR3 sequences, 10% to 13% of which appear only once. Germline assignment: CDR1 MGHRA and CDR2 YSYEKL. V was cut by 5 bases and J by 8 bases, with 16 bases left in between. The CDR3 is made up of 14 amino acids. The specimen was PBMCs from the stem cell graft donor, collected from the stem cell graft. The rearrangement uses TRBV4-1 and TRBJ2-1; no firm D call. This TCR was recovered from a human donor who donated a stem cell graft to a child with acute myeloid leukemia. CDR3 loop: CASSLEPSFDEQFF. The CDR3, as DNA: TGCGCCAGCAGCTTGGAGCCGAGCTTCGATGAGCAGTTCTTC.